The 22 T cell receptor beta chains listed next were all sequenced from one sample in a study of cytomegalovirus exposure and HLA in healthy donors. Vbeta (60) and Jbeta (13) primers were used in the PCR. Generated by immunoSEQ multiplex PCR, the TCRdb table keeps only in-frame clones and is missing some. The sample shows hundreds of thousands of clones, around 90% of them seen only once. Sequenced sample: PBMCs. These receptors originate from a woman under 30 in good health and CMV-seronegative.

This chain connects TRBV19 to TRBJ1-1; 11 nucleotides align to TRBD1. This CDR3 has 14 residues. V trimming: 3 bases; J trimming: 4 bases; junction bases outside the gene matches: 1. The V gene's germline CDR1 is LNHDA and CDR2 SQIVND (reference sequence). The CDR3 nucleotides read TGTGCCAGTAGTATTGGGACAGGGGGCACTGAAGCTTTCTTT. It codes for CASSIGTGGTEAFF.

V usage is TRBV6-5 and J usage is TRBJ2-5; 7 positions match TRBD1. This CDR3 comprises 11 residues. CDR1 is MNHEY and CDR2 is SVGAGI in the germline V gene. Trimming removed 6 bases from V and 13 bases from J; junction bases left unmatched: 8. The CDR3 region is CASSQGQHAYF. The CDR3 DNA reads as TGTGCCAGCAGCCAGGGACAGCATGCGTACTTC.

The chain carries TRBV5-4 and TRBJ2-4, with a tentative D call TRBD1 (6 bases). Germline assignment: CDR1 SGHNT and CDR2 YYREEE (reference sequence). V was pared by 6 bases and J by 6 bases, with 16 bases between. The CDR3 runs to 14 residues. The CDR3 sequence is CASTVGGISNIQYF. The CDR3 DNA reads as TGTGCCAGCACCGTTGGGGGCATTTCAAACATTCAGTACTTC.

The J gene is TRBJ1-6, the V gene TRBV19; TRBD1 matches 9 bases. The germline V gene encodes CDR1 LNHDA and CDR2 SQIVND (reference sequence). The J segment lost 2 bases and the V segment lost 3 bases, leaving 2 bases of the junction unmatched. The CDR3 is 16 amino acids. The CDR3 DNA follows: TGTGCCAGTAGTATGGGACAGGGTGCCTATAATTCACCCCTCCACTTT. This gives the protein CASSMGQGAYNSPLHF.

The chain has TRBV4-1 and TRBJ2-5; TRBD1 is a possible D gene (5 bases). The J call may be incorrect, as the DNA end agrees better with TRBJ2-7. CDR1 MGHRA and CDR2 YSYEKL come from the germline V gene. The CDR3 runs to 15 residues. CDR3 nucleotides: TGCGCCAGCAGCCAACTACGTGGACAAGCCTACGAGCAGTACTTC. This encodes CASSQLRGQAYEQYF.

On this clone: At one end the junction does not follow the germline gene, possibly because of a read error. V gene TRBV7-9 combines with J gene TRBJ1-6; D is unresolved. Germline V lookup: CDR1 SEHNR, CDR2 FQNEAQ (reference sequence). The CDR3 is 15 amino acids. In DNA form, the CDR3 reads TGTTCCAGCAGCTTCTTCCCTGCCTATAATTCACCCCTCCACTTT. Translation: CSSSFFPAYNSPLHF.

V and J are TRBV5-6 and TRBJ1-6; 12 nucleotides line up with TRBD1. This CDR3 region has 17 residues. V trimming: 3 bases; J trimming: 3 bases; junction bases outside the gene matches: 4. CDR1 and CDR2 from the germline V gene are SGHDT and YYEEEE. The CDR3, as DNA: TGTGCCAGCAGCTACCGGGACAGGGGGCTCTATAATTCACCCCTCCACTTT. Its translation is CASSYRDRGLYNSPLHF.

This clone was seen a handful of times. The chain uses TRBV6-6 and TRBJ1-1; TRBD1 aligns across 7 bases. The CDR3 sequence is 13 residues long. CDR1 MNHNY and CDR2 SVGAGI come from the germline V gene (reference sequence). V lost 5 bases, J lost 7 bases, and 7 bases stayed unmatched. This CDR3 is CASSPGTDLEAFF. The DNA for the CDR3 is TGTGCCAGCAGTCCAGGGACAGACCTTGAAGCTTTCTTT.

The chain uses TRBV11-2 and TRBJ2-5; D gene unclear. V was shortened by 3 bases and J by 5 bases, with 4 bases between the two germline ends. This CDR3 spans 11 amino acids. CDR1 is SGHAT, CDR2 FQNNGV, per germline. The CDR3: CASSFGETQYF. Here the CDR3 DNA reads TGTGCCAGCAGCTTCGGGGAGACCCAGTACTTC.

The CDR3 coding sequence is TGTGCCAGCAGTTCCGGGACTACCTACAATGAGCAGTTCTTC. Translated: CASSSGTTYNEQFF. The V and J genes are TRBV6-5 and TRBJ2-1, with 7 bases matching TRBD2. V trimming: 4 bases; J trimming: 2 bases; junction bases outside the gene matches: 2. CDR3 length equals 14 residues. CDR1 is MNHEY, CDR2 SVGAGI, per germline.

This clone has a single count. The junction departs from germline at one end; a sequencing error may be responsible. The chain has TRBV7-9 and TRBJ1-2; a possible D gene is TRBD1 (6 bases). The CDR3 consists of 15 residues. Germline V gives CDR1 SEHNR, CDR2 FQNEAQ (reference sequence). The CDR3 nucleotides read TGTTCCAGCAGCGCCTTACAGGGCTTAAAGGATGGCTACACCTTC. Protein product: CSSSALQGLKDGYTF.

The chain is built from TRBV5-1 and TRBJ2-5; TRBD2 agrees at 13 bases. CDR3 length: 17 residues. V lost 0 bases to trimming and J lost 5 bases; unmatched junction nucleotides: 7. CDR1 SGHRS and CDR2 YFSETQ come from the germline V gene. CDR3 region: CASSLGTSGGARETQYF. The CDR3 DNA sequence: TGCGCCAGCAGCTTGGGGACTAGCGGGGGAGCCAGGGAGACCCAGTACTTC.

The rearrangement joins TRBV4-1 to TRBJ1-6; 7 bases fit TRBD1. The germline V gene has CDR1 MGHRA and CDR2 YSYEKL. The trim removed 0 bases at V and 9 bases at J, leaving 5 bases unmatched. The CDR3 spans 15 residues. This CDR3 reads CASSQEGQESSPLHF. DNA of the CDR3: TGCGCCAGCAGCCAAGAAGGACAGGAAAGTTCACCCCTCCACTTT.

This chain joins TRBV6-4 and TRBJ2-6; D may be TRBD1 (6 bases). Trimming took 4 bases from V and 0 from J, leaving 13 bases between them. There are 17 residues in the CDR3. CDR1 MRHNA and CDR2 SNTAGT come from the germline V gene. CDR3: CASSVGAGVSGANVLTF. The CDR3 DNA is TGTGCCAGCAGTGTGGGGGCAGGTGTCTCTGGGGCCAACGTCCTGACTTTC.

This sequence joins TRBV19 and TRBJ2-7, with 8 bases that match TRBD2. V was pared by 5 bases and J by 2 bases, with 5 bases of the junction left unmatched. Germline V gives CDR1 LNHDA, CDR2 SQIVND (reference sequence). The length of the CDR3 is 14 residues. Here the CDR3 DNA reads TGTGCCAGTAGTCCCAGCGGGGGTGCCTACGAGCAGTACTTC. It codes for CASSPSGGAYEQYF.

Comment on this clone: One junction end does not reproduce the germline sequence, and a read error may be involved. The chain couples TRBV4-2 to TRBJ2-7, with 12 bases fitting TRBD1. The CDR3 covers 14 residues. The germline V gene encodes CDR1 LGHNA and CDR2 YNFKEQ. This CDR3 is CASSQDRGTGGAHF. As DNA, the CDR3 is TGTGCCAGCAGCCAAGATCGGGGGACAGGGGGCGCTCACTTC.

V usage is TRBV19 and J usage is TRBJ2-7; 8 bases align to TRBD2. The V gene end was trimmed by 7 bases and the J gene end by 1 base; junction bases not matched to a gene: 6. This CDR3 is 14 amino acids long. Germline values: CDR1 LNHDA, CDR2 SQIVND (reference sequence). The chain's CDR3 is CASISGEGSYEQYF. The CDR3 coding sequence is TGTGCCAGTATTAGCGGGGAGGGTTCCTACGAGCAGTACTTC.

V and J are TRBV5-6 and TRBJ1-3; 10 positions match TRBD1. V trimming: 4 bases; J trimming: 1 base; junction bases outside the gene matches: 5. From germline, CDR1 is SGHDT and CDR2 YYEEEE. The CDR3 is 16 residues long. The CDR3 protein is CASSLDRGRSGNTIYF. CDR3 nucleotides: TGTGCCAGCAGCCTAGACAGGGGGCGTTCTGGAAACACCATATATTTT.

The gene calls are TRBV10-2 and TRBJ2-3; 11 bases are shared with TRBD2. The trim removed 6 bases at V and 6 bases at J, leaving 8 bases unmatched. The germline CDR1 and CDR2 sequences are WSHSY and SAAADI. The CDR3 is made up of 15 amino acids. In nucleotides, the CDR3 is TGCGCCAGCAGGAGACTAGCGGGGAGAGAGGATACGCAGTATTTT. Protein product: CASRRLAGREDTQYF.

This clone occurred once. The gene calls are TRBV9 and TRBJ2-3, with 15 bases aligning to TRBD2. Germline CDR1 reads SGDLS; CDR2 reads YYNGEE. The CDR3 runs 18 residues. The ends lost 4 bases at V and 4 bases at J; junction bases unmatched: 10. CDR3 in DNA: TGTGCCAGCAGCTCTTGGACTAGCGGGGGGGCCTTGGCAGATACGCAGTATTTT. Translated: CASSSWTSGGALADTQYF.

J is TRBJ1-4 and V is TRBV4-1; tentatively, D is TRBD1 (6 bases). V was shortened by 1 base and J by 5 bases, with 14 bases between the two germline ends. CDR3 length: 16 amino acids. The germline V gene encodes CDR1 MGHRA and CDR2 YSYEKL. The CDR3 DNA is TGCGCCAGCAGCCAAGGAGCGGGGGCCAGGAATGAAAAACTGTTTTTT. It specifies CASSQGAGARNEKLFF.

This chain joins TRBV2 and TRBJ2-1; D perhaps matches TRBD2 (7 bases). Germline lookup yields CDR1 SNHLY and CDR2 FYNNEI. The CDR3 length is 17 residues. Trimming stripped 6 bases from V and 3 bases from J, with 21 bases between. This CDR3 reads CASRSKEGGGDYNEQFF. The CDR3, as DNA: TGTGCCAGCAGATCCAAAGAAGGAGGGGGGGACTACAATGAGCAGTTCTTC.